This T cell receptor beta chain comes out of a study of OX40 agonist ivuxolimab in advanced cancers. Enrollment shut out patients with autoimmune disease history or systemic immunosuppression. TCRdb's table, derived via immunoSEQ multiplex PCR, lists solely in-frame clones and lacks some. The profile shows tens of thousands of clones, approximately 90% of them singletons. The CDR3 has 15 residues. Germline V lookup: CDR1 MRHNA, CDR2 SNTAGT. Unmatched junction bases numbered 7, after V lost 6 bases and J lost 8 bases. The specimen was CD4+ or CD8+ T cells sorted from blood, collected in a trial of the OX40 agonist ivuxolimab. The J gene is TRBJ2-2, the V gene TRBV6-4, with 12 bases fitting TRBD2. This sequence was found in an adult with an advanced solid tumor such as melanoma, head and neck, liver or kidney cancer. CDR3 residues: CASSRLAGAVGELFF. In DNA, the CDR3 is TGTGCCAGCAGCCGACTAGCGGGAGCCGTGGGGGAGCTGTTTTTT.